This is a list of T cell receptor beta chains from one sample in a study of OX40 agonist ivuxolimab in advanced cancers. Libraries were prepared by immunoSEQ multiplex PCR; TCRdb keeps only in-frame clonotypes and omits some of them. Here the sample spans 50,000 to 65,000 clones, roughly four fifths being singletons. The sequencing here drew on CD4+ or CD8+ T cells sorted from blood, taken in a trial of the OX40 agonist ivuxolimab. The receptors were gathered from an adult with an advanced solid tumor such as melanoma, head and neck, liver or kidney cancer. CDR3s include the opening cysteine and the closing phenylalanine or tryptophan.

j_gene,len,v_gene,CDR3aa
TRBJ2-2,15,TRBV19,CASSITGGWTGELFF
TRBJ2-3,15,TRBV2,CASSDRNRLAGLQYF
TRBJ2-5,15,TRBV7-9,CASSPLSGIQETQYF
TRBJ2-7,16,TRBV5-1,CASSLAPGQGTYEQYF
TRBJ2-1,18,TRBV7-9,CASSLPPRLAGRRNEQFF
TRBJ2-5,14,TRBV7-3,CASSPDGFQETQYF
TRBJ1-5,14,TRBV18,CASSPGGGDQPQHF
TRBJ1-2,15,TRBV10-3,CAISEPGQGDYGYTF
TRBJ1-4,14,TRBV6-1,CASRHIDQGTELFF
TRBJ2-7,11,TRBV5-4,CASGGPYEQYF
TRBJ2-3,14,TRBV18,CASSWDRSTDTQYF
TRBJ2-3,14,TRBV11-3,CASSSGRGGDTQYF
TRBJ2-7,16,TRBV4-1,CASSHIRAGGTYEQYF
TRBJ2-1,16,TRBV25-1,CASSHRSRLQGDEQFF
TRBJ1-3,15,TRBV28,CASSPPGQPGNTIYF
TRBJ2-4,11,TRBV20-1,CSAAGEDIQYF
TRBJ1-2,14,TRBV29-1,CSVPNKGGGYGYTF
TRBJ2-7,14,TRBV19,CASSTDRFSYEQYF
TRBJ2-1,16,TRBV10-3,CAISEDRGISYNEQFF
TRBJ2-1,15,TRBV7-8,CASSPTSGAPGEQFF